These 25 T cell receptor beta chains came from one sample sequenced in a study of blood T cell repertoires in COVID-19. The repertoire was sequenced with immunoSEQ multiplex PCR; TCRdb's copy has only in-frame clones and lacks some. The top ten hold roughly 14% of the sample, which has roughly 65,000 clones, 86% seen once. Sample: peripheral blood. The receptor set was obtained from a woman aged 55 to 70 with acute or convalescent COVID-19.

This clone appeared a single time. The chain carries TRBV11-2 and TRBJ1-1; 7 bases line up with TRBD1. Germline V gene data show CDR1 as SGHAT and CDR2 as FQNNGV. The CDR3 consists of 15 residues. V was pared by 0 bases and J by 4 bases, with 5 bases of the junction left unmatched. CDR3 region: CASSLEGGSSTEAFF. For the CDR3, the DNA is TGTGCCAGCAGCTTAGAAGGGGGCTCGAGCACTGAAGCTTTCTTT.

The gene calls are TRBV2 and TRBJ2-7; D might be TRBD1 (6 bases). V gave up 5 bases and J gave up 3 bases, with 17 bases separating them. The germline V gene has CDR1 SNHLY and CDR2 FYNNEI. This CDR3 has 15 residues. This CDR3 is CASSRLWDTNYEQYF. CDR3 sequence (DNA): TGTGCCAGCAGTCGTCTCTGGGACACAAACTACGAGCAGTACTTC.

DNA of the CDR3: TGTGCCAGCTCCAGCCTAGGTGGGGAGACCCAGTACTTC. It specifies CASSSLGGETQYF. The genes are TRBV18 and TRBJ2-5; D gene ambiguous. The length of the CDR3 is 13 residues. CDR1 and CDR2 (germline): KGHSH, LQKENI. The V and J ends lost 6 bases and 5 bases respectively, with 13 bases between them.

The chain couples TRBV6-1 to TRBJ2-3, with 7 bases lining up with TRBD1. The length of the CDR3 is 15 residues. The V gene's germline CDR1 is MNHNS and CDR2 SASEGT. Trimming cost V 3 bases and J 1 base; bases outside gene matches: 4. CDR3 amino acids: CASSETGPRTDTQYF. DNA for the CDR3: TGTGCCAGCAGTGAGACAGGGCCACGCACAGATACGCAGTATTTT.

The chain uses TRBV29-1 and TRBJ2-7, with 9 bases identical to TRBD1. The CDR3 covers 12 residues. The junction had 4 bases not matched to a gene; V was cut back by 6 bases and J by 4 bases. Germline-derived CDR1 and CDR2 are SQVTM and ANQGSEA. The CDR3: CSVGQGLYEQYF. The CDR3 DNA is TGCAGCGTAGGACAGGGGCTGTACGAGCAGTACTTC.

The chain employs TRBV7-2 and TRBJ2-5; 11 bases align to TRBD1. The CDR3 totals 13 residues. V was clipped by 10 bases and J by 5 bases; unmatched bases: 6. Germline V gene lookup returns CDR1 SGHTA and CDR2 FQGNSA. The CDR3 reads CAIRTGGRETQYF. Written as DNA, the CDR3 is TGTGCCATCCGGACAGGGGGCAGGGAGACCCAGTACTTC.

V is TRBV10-3 and J is TRBJ2-5; possibly TRBD1 for D (6 bases). The CDR3 loop spans 16 amino acids. V lost 2 bases and J 3 bases, leaving 16 bases between the germline ends. Germline V gives CDR1 ENHRY, CDR2 SYGVKD. The CDR3 sequence: CAISEPGNGQKETQYF. The CDR3 nucleotides read TGTGCCATCAGTGAGCCGGGAAACGGACAGAAAGAGACCCAGTACTTC.

The genes are TRBV7-9 and TRBJ2-1; TRBD2 is a possible D gene (5 bases). V lost 4 bases and J lost 12, with 10 bases in between. Germline assignment: CDR1 SEHNR and CDR2 FQNEAQ (reference sequence). The CDR3 has 11 residues. The CDR3 here is CASSSGERQFF. CDR3 DNA sequence: TGTGCCAGCAGCTCCGGGGAGCGGCAGTTCTTC. The full variable domain, with the rest looked up from reference TRBV7-9 and TRBJ2-1, is DTGVSQNPRHKITKRGQNVTFRCDPISEHNRLYWYRQTLGQGPEFLTYFQNEAQLEKSRLLSDRFSAERPKGSFSTLEIQRTEQGDSAMYLCASSSGERQFFGPGTRLTVL.

V usage is TRBV11-3 and J usage is TRBJ2-1; possible D gene TRBD1, 6 bases. The CDR3 has 15 residues. From germline, CDR1 is SGHNT and CDR2 YENEEA. With 0 bases removed from V and 7 bases from J, the gap between germline ends came to 13 bases. CDR3 sequence: CASSLDLIGTNEQFF. CDR3 DNA: TGTGCCAGCAGCTTAGATCTCATAGGGACAAATGAGCAGTTCTTC.

The chain carries TRBV9 and TRBJ1-3; TRBD1 might be the D (5 bases). Germline CDR1 reads SGDLS; CDR2 reads YYNGEE. V was pared by 0 bases and J by 4 bases, with 11 bases between. This CDR3 contains 15 residues. In DNA form, the CDR3 reads TGTGCCAGCAGCGTAGAAGGGGTTGCCGGAAACACCATATATTTT. This gives the protein CASSVEGVAGNTIYF.

The chain joins TRBV5-6 to TRBJ2-5, with TRBD2 matching 11 bases. The CDR3 contains 15 residues. After removal of 3 bases from V and 4 bases from J, the junction contained 5 bases not matched to a gene. Germline V CDR1 and CDR2: SGHDT, YYEEEE. The DNA for the CDR3 is TGTGCCAGCAGCTCTCGTAGCGGGGGGGTAGAGACCCAGTACTTC. Amino acids: CASSSRSGGVETQYF.

This rearrangement joins TRBV19 to TRBJ2-3, with a tentative D call TRBD1 (6 bases). Germline CDR1 and CDR2: LNHDA and SQIVND (reference sequence). The V and J ends lost 6 bases and 6 bases respectively, with 13 bases between them. This CDR3 region has 13 residues. The CDR3 here is CASSTGSGDTQYF. The CDR3, as DNA: TGTGCCAGTAGCACAGGGAGTGGGGATACGCAGTATTTT.

The chain couples TRBV5-1 to TRBJ1-5; D possibly corresponds to TRBD1 (6 bases). Per the germline V gene, CDR1 is SGHRS and CDR2 is YFSETQ. Trimming removed 0 bases at V and 6 bases at J, with 10 bases between. This CDR3 has 14 amino acids. The CDR3, as DNA: TGCGCCAGCAGCTTGGGTGGGGGGGCTCAGCCCCAGCATTTT. Translation gives CASSLGGGAQPQHF.

The CDR3 reads CASSSDRGQPQHF. The CDR3 nucleotides read TGTGCCAGCAGCTCAGACAGGGGGCAGCCCCAGCATTTT. The V gene is TRBV5-6, the J gene TRBJ1-5, with 9 bases lining up with TRBD1. CDR3 size: 13 residues. Germline CDR1 and CDR2: SGHDT and YYEEEE. The V gene end was trimmed by 3 bases and the J gene end by 7 bases; junction bases not matched to a gene: 2.

This rearrangement joins TRBV27 to TRBJ2-5; TRBD1 might be the D (5 bases). The germline gives CDR1 MNHEY, CDR2 SMNVEV (reference sequence). The CDR3 is 14 residues long. V gave up 2 bases and J gave up 4 bases, with 11 bases separating them. The chain's CDR3 is CASSLKGWLETQYF. As DNA, the CDR3 is TGTGCCAGCAGTTTAAAGGGGTGGTTAGAGACCCAGTACTTC.

This clone was detected a few times. The chain carries TRBV2 and TRBJ1-5; 8 bases line up with TRBD1. CDR1 SNHLY and CDR2 FYNNEI come from the germline V gene. The CDR3 is 14 residues long. Trimming removed 7 bases from V and 2 bases from J; junction bases left unmatched: 4. The CDR3 loop reads CASTQGAGNQPQHF. The DNA for the CDR3 is TGTGCCAGCACGCAGGGGGCAGGCAATCAGCCCCAGCATTTT.

This chain links TRBV18 with TRBJ2-7, with 8 bases that match TRBD1. The CDR3 length is 15 residues. Germline trimming cut 3 bases from V and 2 bases from J; bases unmatched to any gene: 6. Germline CDR1 KGHSH, CDR2 LQKENI. The CDR3 DNA is TGTGCCAGCTCACCGATAGGACAGGGAACCTACGAGCAGTACTTC. Translated: CASSPIGQGTYEQYF.

The V and J genes are TRBV5-3 and TRBJ2-5; 10 bases line up with TRBD2. TRBV5-3 is known as an ORF, though its function is uncertain. The CDR3 covers 15 residues. V was pared by 6 bases and J by 4 bases, with 9 bases of the junction left unmatched. The CDR3 nucleotides are TGTGCCAGAAAGACTGAGCGGGGGGGCTCAGAGACCCAGTACTTC. It encodes CARKTERGGSETQYF.

This clone was seen only once. The gene calls are TRBV5-4 and TRBJ1-2; no clear D gene. V lost 1 base, J lost 3 bases, and 13 bases lay in between. Germline CDR1 SGHNT, CDR2 YYREEE (reference sequence). The length of the CDR3 is 15 residues. CDR3 sequence (DNA): TGTGCCAGCAGCTTGAAAAAGAGCGGAGACTATGGCTACACCTTC. Protein product: CASSLKKSGDYGYTF.

This clone was counted a single time. The genes are TRBV3-1 (or the pseudogene TRBV3-2) and TRBJ1-4; D not certain. This CDR3 has 15 amino acids. Per the germline V gene, CDR1 is LGHDT and CDR2 is YNNKEL (reference sequence). Deletions cut 1 base from V and 2 bases from J, with 8 bases between. Here the CDR3 reads CASSQVSYTNEKLFF. CDR3 in DNA: TGTGCCAGCAGCCAAGTGAGTTACACTAATGAAAAACTGTTTTTT.

The rearrangement uses TRBV18 and TRBJ2-1; 11 nucleotides align to TRBD1. In germline, CDR1 is KGHSH, CDR2 LQKENI. The J segment lost 5 bases and the V segment lost 7 bases, leaving 4 bases of the junction unmatched. This CDR3 has 14 amino acids. The CDR3 region has the DNA TGTGCCAGCTTAAGGACAGGGGGCCACAATGAGCAGTTCTTC. Translated: CASLRTGGHNEQFF. Filled out from reference TRBV18 and TRBJ2-1, the complete variable domain reads NAGVMQNPRHLVRRRGQEARLRCSPMKGHSHVYWYRQLPEEGLKFMVYLQKENIIDESGMPKERFSAEFPKEGPSILRIQQVVRGDSAAYFCASLRTGGHNEQFFGPGTRLTVL.

This clone has more than one count but fewer than ten. The chain combines TRBV5-1 with TRBJ1-4; 7 positions agree with TRBD1. V lost 0 bases to trimming and J lost 4 bases; unmatched junction nucleotides: 3. The CDR3 length is 15 residues. Germline V CDR1 and CDR2: SGHRS, YFSETQ. The CDR3 sequence: CASSLGGGDNEKLFF. The CDR3 DNA sequence: TGCGCCAGCAGCTTGGGAGGGGGCGATAATGAAAAACTGTTTTTT.

This rearrangement joins TRBV7-6 to TRBJ2-1, with D possibly being TRBD2 (7 bases). This CDR3 region has 13 residues. V gave up 4 bases and J gave up 6 bases, with 10 bases separating them. In germline, CDR1 is SGHVS, CDR2 FNYEAQ. CDR3: CASSSGGPNEQFF. CDR3 DNA sequence: TGTGCCAGCAGCTCCGGGGGGCCCAATGAGCAGTTCTTC.

This clone appeared once. The gene calls are TRBV3-1 (or the pseudogene TRBV3-2) and TRBJ1-2; D is undetermined. Germline V gene lookup returns CDR1 LGHDT and CDR2 YNNKEL (reference sequence). V was cut by 1 base and J by 8 bases, with 5 bases left in between. The CDR3 has 11 amino acids. CDR3 sequence: CASSQGSGYTF. For the CDR3, the DNA is TGTGCCAGCAGCCAAGGGAGCGGCTACACCTTC.

The rearrangement joins TRBV6-2 or TRBV6-3 to TRBJ1-5, with TRBD1 matching over 7 bases. Trimming removed 6 bases from V and 0 bases from J; junction bases left unmatched: 8. The V gene's germline CDR1 is MNHEY and CDR2 SVGEGT. The CDR3 has 16 residues. This chain's CDR3 is CASSLGQTYSNQPQHF. CDR3 nucleotides: TGTGCCAGCAGCCTGGGACAGACCTATAGCAATCAGCCCCAGCATTTT.